The T cell receptor (beta chain) described here comes from a study of identical twins. General study findings and limits: The analysis was cross-sectional rather than longitudinal within donors.

One entry per CDR3 protein results from TCRdb running MiXCR on the 5' RACE reads. The data contain under 900,000 distinct CDR3 sequences, about 18% of them singletons. Comment on this clonotype: Its target is unknown.

This sample also belongs to another study, concerning T cells expressing NK-cell markers.

The sequenced material came from PBMCs. This TCR derives from a woman aged 18-35 years in good health.

The CDR3 sequence is CSAAARGSDEQYF. The DNA of the CDR3 is TGCAGTGCGGCTGCCAGGGGGTCCGACGAGCAGTACTTC. The chain recombines TRBV20-1 with TRBJ2-7; TRBD1 matches 7 bases. CDR1 and CDR2 (germline): DFQATT, SNEGSKA (reference sequence). CDR3 length: 13 amino acids. With V trimmed by 6 bases and J by 5 bases, 10 bases remained unmatched.